One T cell receptor beta chain is described in this entry. Its antigen target is currently unknown. No much larger clonotype is one base removed from it; base qualities were not supplied. The entry originates in a study of cytomegalovirus exposure and HLA in healthy donors (dated by TCRdb to 2017 to 2019). In terms of the full investigation: In an earlier analysis of approximately 640 of the donors, 250 to 300 Gb of sequence data and about 110 million unique TCR beta sequences from about 179 million T cells were reported. An early release covering just under 650 HLA-typed donors comprised about 320 gigabases of sequencing data and about 90 million unique TCR sequences. The genetic ancestry cluster associated with self-reported Caucasian donors included 81% of the 300 to 450 genotyped donors. The study aimed to test whether cataloging public T cell receptors could reveal signatures of past pathogen exposure. The study used immunosequencing to profile the T cell repertoires of around 600 subjects and linked those repertoires to cytomegalovirus serostatus. Besides the first cohort of 550 to 750 subjects, a separate validation cohort made up of 90 to 150 different subjects was used. To predict cytomegalovirus infection status, the study brought together high-throughput TCR immunosequencing, statistical association of individual TCRs with disease status, and machine learning. A later analysis re-examined previously published TCR beta repertoires from more than 600 donors and added high-resolution HLA genotyping to investigate patterns of TCR occurrence. In the later analysis, no new phenotypic data were used to find candidate immune exposures; instead, reliance was placed on TCR beta sequences and their occurrence across donors. An earlier analysis of 587 of the donors used high-throughput TCR beta sequencing to judge whether each TCR beta V gene segment behaved as functional or pseudogenic. Alongside the repertoire data, information on donor age, sex, ethnicity and CMV serostatus was compiled. In a later genetic analysis, genome-wide SNP genotypes for about 65% of the 666 donors were used, and that subset was treated as a discovery cohort. Every repertoire in the discovery cohort had been generated on one and the same sequencing platform. Both class I and class II loci were covered by HLA typing, at four-digit resolution. Typing coverage differed by locus: A, B, C, DRB1 and DQB1 were typed in roughly 620-630 donors, DQA1 in 522, DPA1 in 600 to 610, and DPB1 in approximately 450. Because of strong linkage in the cohort, roughly five DR-DQ haplotypes were treated as single units for association and clustering. On average, about 240,000 unique TCR beta nucleotide sequences were sequenced per donor among some 420 genotyped donors of the cohort, with roughly 19% of those sequences being non-productive. General study outcomes and caveats: This cohort had only TCR beta chains sequenced, and the lack of alpha or paired-chain data limited which features could be detected. In the study, 150 to 200 TCR beta chains were listed as associated with cytomegalovirus. Most CMV-associated TCR beta chains appeared to be HLA-restricted in a later analysis, and the HLA associations seemed to be driven largely by CMV exposure. Linkage disequilibrium might explain the correlated functional status among segregating V segments, but an unknown experimental factor could not be ruled out. Because counts were too low, about 17 rarely observed V segments, including chromosome 9 orphons, were excluded from the earlier analysis of fewer than 650 of the donors. The authors suggested that the approach could potentially be generalized to other disease states and immunological phenotypes. When HLA alleles, especially DR and DQ, strongly co-occurred, attributing TCR associations to individual alleles was difficult. Roughly uniform sequencing depth across donors was assumed in presence/absence analyses, although this assumption may not hold. A further reported finding was that TCR beta sequences accurately predicted the HLA-A and HLA-B alleles for most subjects in the first cohort. A later genetic analysis reported fewer N-insertions in productive TCRs among donors in an Asian-associated ancestry cluster than the roughly 700-donor mean. Cytomegalovirus status was reported to be diagnosed by the classifier with high specificity and sensitivity in both the original and validation cohorts. Several of the top co-occurrence clusters appeared to be linked to parvovirus B19, influenza, CMV and Epstein-Barr virus, according to a later analysis. At a false discovery rate of 0.05, a later analysis linked 15,000 to 20,000 TCR beta sequences to specific HLA alleles. In a later analysis, TCR association rates were found to vary across HLA loci, with the most associated TCRs seen for DRB1 alleles and the fewest for HLA-C alleles. CMV serostatus was the only immune exposure information available for the cohort. Because some donors lacked HLA typing at each locus, the association tests relied only on the typed subset. An association between a missense DCLRE1C variant and V-gene and J-gene trimming of TCR beta chains was found in a later genetic analysis and replicated in an independent cohort. In an earlier analysis of around 500 of the donors, most TCR beta V segments appeared in productive rearrangements about 87% or about 30% of the time, broadly matching IMGT annotations. In a later analysis, HLA-associated TCR beta chains showed more clonal expansion and lower generation probabilities than non-associated chains that were equally common. Three of the identified cytomegalovirus-associated TCR beta chains were confirmed in vitro to be specific for cytomegalovirus antigens. Across donors, most TCR sequences were observed very rarely, whereas some public TCRs were present in many individuals. The sequencing pipeline was judged likely to have produced a cluster of highly shared sequence variants as a technical artifact.

Library generation was performed with the immunoSEQ multiplex PCR assay. For the multiplex PCR, a mixture combining 60 forward primers for TCR Vbeta segments and 13 reverse primers for TCR Jbeta segments was used. The CDR3 region of rearranged TCR beta genes was amplified from genomic DNA with a multiplex PCR assay. Amplified TCR beta libraries were sequenced as 87-base-pair reads on the Illumina HiSeq System. Regarding the original processing steps: Across the roughly 670 repertoires, a later analysis counted 75 million to 90 million unique TCR beta chains, around 11 million of which were shared by at least two donors. Raw reads were error-corrected and collapsed into unique sequences with a nearest-neighbor algorithm that merged closely related sequences to remove PCR and sequencing errors. Alignment of CDR3 sequences to IMGT reference sequences was used to assign V, D and J gene segments. For a sequence to be retained, at least a six-nucleotide match to both a V gene segment and a J gene segment was required. Rearrangements were classified as productive when the CDR3 lacked stop codons and remained in frame with V and J, and all other rearrangements were classified as non-productive. CDR3 was defined by IMGT convention, running from the second conserved V-encoded cysteine to the conserved J-encoded phenylalanine. In an earlier analysis of more than 550 of the donors, sequences lacking an unambiguous match to a single V gene segment were excluded. An earlier analysis of several hundred of the donors called V segments functional above 56.7% productive rearrangements and segregating when the between-donor standard deviation exceeded 5%. To diagnose cytomegalovirus status from the catalog of TCR beta chain sequences, a statistical classification framework was built. In a later analysis, TCR nucleotide sequences were compared against IMGT/GENE-DB human TR gene sequences so that V and J genes could be assigned. Using the TCRdist pipeline, a later analysis assigned CDR3 sequences along with most-parsimonious VDJ recombination scenarios. In a later analysis, every TCR beta chain was defined by the combination of its CDR3 amino acid sequence and its V-gene family, and reads without a unique V-gene family were dropped. To address suspected cross-contamination and a sequencing artifact, a later analysis removed around 590 highly shared, low-generation-probability nucleotide sequences. In a later analysis, a clonal expansion index for each public chain was calculated from normalized within-repertoire ranks of inferred template counts. A later analysis computed generation probabilities with a VDJ recombination model fitted to out-of-frame rearrangements, and checked the results against IGoR. A later analysis scored TCR-TCR, TCR-HLA and TCR-CMV co-occurrence with hypergeometric tests, applying a repertoire-size bias correction to TCR pairs. In a later analysis, false discovery rates were estimated by permuting HLA or CMV assignments 20 times. In a later analysis, co-occurring TCRs were grouped with DBSCAN, and TCRdist sequence similarity was added when clustering was performed within HLA-allele-positive subsets. For co-occurrence clustering, repertoires with fewer than 30,000 or more than 120,000 public chains were excluded, along with a handful of repertoires with anomalous nucleotide sharing. Entries here come from immuneACCESS through TCRdb and include only in-frame sequences with V and J called. Some clones fail to appear in such tables; in the studies checked, an unresolved V gene covers under half of the shortfall, and the cause of the remainder is unknown. That table furnishes V, J and clone size, whereas the DNA furnished D and trimming. The table for this sample lists about 160,000 clones; 84% of them were counted only once. Roughly 1% of the sample lies in the top ten.

The cohort was made up of 500 to 800 healthy bone marrow donors. At the time of sampling, every cohort member was nominally healthy, though immune exposures that went unrecorded were likely present. The donor tested CMV seronegative and was one of the 352 seronegative cohort members. Each donor provided a peripheral blood sample, and peripheral blood mononuclear cells were used for TCR beta sequencing. Genomic DNA was extracted from the blood cell samples with the Qiagen DNeasy Blood Extraction Kit. Sequenced: PBMCs. This receptor was taken from a man aged 30 to 45 in good health and CMV-seronegative.

The CDR3 reads CASSLGGTNGETQYF. In nucleotide form, the sequence is TGTGCCAGCAGTTTAGGTGGGACAAATGGAGAGACCCAGTACTTC. The rearrangement joined TRBV27 to TRBJ2-5; perhaps TRBD1 is the D gene, with 6 bases matching. The V end loses 2 bases and the J end loses 4 bases, and a stretch of 14 bases separates them. The CDR3 numbers 15 residues from cysteine through phenylalanine. The read is trimmed to its CDR3 DNA, 45 bases read in frame from base 1. The germline V gene (reference sequence) sets CDR1 to MNHEY and CDR2 to SMNVEV.